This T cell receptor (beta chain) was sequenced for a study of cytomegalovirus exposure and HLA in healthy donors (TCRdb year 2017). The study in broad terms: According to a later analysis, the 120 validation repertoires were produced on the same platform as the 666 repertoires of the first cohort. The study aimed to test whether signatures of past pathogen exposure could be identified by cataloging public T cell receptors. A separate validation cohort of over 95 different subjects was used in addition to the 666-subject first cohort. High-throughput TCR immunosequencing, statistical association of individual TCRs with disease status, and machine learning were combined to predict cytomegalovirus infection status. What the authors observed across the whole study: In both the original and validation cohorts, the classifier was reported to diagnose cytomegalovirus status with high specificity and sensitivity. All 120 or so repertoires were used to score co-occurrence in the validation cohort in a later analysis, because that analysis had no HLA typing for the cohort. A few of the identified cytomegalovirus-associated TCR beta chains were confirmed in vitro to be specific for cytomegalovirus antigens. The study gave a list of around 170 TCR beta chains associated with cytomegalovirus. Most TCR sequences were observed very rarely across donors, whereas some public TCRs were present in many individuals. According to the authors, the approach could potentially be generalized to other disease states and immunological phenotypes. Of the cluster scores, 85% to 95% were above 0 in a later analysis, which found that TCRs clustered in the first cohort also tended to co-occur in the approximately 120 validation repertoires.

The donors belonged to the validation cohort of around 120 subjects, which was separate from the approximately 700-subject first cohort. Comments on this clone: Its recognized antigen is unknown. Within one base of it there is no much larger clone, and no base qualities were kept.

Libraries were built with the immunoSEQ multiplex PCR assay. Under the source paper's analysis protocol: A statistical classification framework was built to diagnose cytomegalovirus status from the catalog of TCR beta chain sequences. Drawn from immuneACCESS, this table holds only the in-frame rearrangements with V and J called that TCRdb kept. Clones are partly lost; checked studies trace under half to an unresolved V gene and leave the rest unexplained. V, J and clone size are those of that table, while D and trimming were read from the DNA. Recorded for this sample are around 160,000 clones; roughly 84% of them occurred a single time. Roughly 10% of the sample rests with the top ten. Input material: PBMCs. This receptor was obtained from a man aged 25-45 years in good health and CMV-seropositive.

CDR3 region: CASSDGYDQPQHF. The nucleotide sequence reads as follows: TGTGCCAGCAGTGACGGGTATGATCAGCCCCAGCATTTT. The rearranged chain carries TRBV6-1 and TRBJ1-5, with the D gene call left open. The junction shows trimming of 3 bases on V and 5 bases on J, plus 8 bases between the germline ends. Looking up the germline V gene yields CDR1 MNHNS and CDR2 SASEGT. The CDR3, cysteine through phenylalanine, is 13 amino acids long. CDR3 DNA is the only sequence kept; it has 39 bases, read in frame from the first base.